Each of the 22 T cell receptor beta chains below was sequenced from the same sample in a study of neurological immune-mediated disorders. TCRdb independently ran MiXCR on the 5' RACE reads; one entry per CDR3 protein. The table has approximately 100,000 distinct CDR3 sequences, roughly 3.5% seen once. Source material: PBMCs. Receptor source: a woman aged 18-29 years with multiple sclerosis.

This clonotype has ten or more counts. The J gene is TRBJ2-7, the V gene TRBV11-2, with no clear D. Trimming left V 3 bases short and J 2 bases short, with 11 bases between. The CDR3 has 14 residues. Germline V gives CDR1 SGHAT, CDR2 FQNNGV. Here the CDR3 DNA reads TGTGCCAGCAGCTTCTATGCCAGTGCCTACGAGCAGTACTTC. Encoded protein: CASSFYASAYEQYF.

This clonotype came up a few times. The rearrangement joins TRBV24-1 to TRBJ2-5; 10 nucleotides align to TRBD1. This CDR3 is 13 amino acids long. The germline V gene encodes CDR1 KGHDR and CDR2 SFDVKD. V gave up 6 bases and J gave up 5 bases; unmatched junction bases: 2. CDR3 amino acids: CATSSGQGETQYF. CDR3 coding DNA: TGTGCCACCAGTTCGGGACAGGGGGAGACCCAGTACTTC.

This clonotype appeared many times. The chain is built from TRBV18 and TRBJ1-1; the D is unclear. This CDR3 is 12 amino acids long. Germline CDR1 is KGHSH and CDR2 is LQKENI. The germline V and J ends were trimmed by 3 bases and 5 bases, with 7 bases remaining between them. CDR3 amino acids: CASSPRETEAFF. Here the CDR3 DNA reads TGTGCCAGCTCACCCCGGGAGACTGAAGCTTTCTTT.

This clonotype was observed many times. The CDR3 nucleotides read TGCAGCGCCTCAACAGGGAACTCCTATGGCTACACCTTC. This sequence encodes CSASTGNSYGYTF. The chain joins TRBV29-1 to TRBJ1-2; a weak D match, TRBD1 (6 bases). Trimming left V 7 bases short and J 4 bases short, with 16 bases between. The CDR3 extends over 13 amino acids. Germline V CDR1 and CDR2: SQVTM, ANQGSEA.

This clonotype was recorded many times. The rearrangement joins TRBV3-1 to TRBJ2-5; D is uncertain. CDR1 is LGHDT and CDR2 is YNNKEL in the germline V gene (reference sequence). V was cut by 5 bases and J by 2 bases, with 6 bases left in between. The CDR3 covers 12 residues. The CDR3 loop reads CASSSSQETQYF. The CDR3 DNA follows: TGTGCCAGCAGCTCCTCTCAAGAGACCCAGTACTTC.

This clonotype was found many times. V and J are TRBV12-3 or TRBV12-4 and TRBJ1-4, with D perhaps matching TRBD1 (5 bases). The CDR3 loop spans 16 amino acids. V gave up 2 bases and J gave up 1 base, with 11 bases separating them. The CDR3 DNA reads as TGTGCCAGCAGTTTATCCAGGGCAGTAACTAATGAAAAACTGTTTTTT. It is translated as CASSLSRAVTNEKLFF.

This clonotype has at least ten counts. J is TRBJ2-3 and V is TRBV4-1; TRBD2 aligns across 8 bases. The length of the CDR3 is 14 residues. After removal of 4 bases from V and 5 bases from J, the junction contained 5 bases not matched to a gene. Germline V gene sequence: CDR1 MGHRA, CDR2 YSYEKL. In DNA form, the CDR3 reads TGCGCCAGCAGCCCTCCCGGGGGGGGAGATACGCAGTATTTT. As protein: CASSPPGGGDTQYF.

In its sample, this clonotype was seen many times. The rearrangement uses TRBV28 and TRBJ2-7, with D perhaps TRBD1 (6 bases). The CDR3 loop spans 16 amino acids. V lost 1 base to trimming and J lost 0 bases, with 13 bases between them. Germline assignment: CDR1 MDHEN and CDR2 SYDVKM. The DNA of the CDR3 is TGTGCCAGCAGTTTATTAGGGGGAGTGGACTCCTACGAGCAGTACTTC. Amino acid sequence: CASSLLGGVDSYEQYF.

At least ten counts were recorded for this clonotype. The gene calls are TRBV5-1 and TRBJ2-3; 10 nucleotides agree with TRBD2. Germline-derived CDR1 and CDR2 are SGHRS and YFSETQ. Trimming cost V 1 base and J 4 bases; bases outside gene matches: 3. This CDR3 is built from 15 residues. The CDR3 DNA sequence: TGCGCCAGCAGCTTGACCAGCGGGGGGGCAGATACGCAGTATTTT. This sequence encodes CASSLTSGGADTQYF.

There are many counts of this clonotype. The V and J genes are TRBV10-1 and TRBJ2-7, with 12 bases aligning to TRBD1. CDR3 size: 15 residues. Germline assignment: CDR1 WNHNN and CDR2 SYGVQD (reference sequence). V lost 2 bases, J lost 4 bases, and 3 bases stayed unmatched. This CDR3 is CASSERDRGLYEQYF. The CDR3 DNA reads TGCGCCAGCAGTGAGAGGGACAGGGGGCTGTACGAGCAGTACTTC.

This clonotype was detected many times. The J gene is TRBJ2-7, the V gene TRBV5-5; D might be TRBD1 (6 bases). Germline V gives CDR1 SGHKS, CDR2 YYEKEE (reference sequence). V was pared by 5 bases and J by 2 bases, with 14 bases between. The CDR3 loop spans 14 amino acids. CDR3 in amino acids: CASSHNRAPYEQYF. In nucleotides, the CDR3 is TGTGCCAGCAGTCATAACAGGGCCCCCTACGAGCAGTACTTC.

This clonotype was seen repeatedly, ten times or more. The rearrangement uses TRBV6-2 or TRBV6-3 and TRBJ2-7, with D perhaps TRBD1 (5 bases). This CDR3 has 15 residues. Trimming cost V 2 bases and J 7 bases, with 18 bases left between them. Looked up from germline, CDR1 is MNHEY and CDR2 is SVGEGT. CDR3 nucleotide sequence: TGTGCCAGCAGTTACCTAGACGCCCTTACAGGAGAGCAGTACTTC. This gives the protein CASSYLDALTGEQYF.

This clonotype has just a few counts. This rearrangement joins TRBV28 to TRBJ2-7, with D possibly called TRBD1 or TRBD2 (6 bases each). Trimming took 7 bases from V and 5 from J, leaving 24 bases between them. The CDR3 sequence is 16 residues long. CDR1 is MDHEN, CDR2 SYDVKM, per germline. CDR3 sequence: CASIKKFTGAIHEQYF. In nucleotides, the CDR3 is TGTGCCAGCATCAAAAAATTTACGGGGGCTATCCACGAGCAGTACTTC.

This clonotype was found many times. The rearrangement links TRBV7-2 to TRBJ2-3; possible D gene TRBD1, 6 bases. Trimming stripped 1 base from V and 1 base from J, with 18 bases between. The CDR3 is made up of 18 amino acids. Germline lookup yields CDR1 SGHTA and CDR2 FQGNSA. The CDR3 here is CASSLDGIGAGGTDTQYF. For the CDR3, the DNA is TGTGCCAGCAGCTTAGACGGGATAGGGGCAGGGGGCACAGATACGCAGTATTTT.

This clonotype was detected many times. V and J are TRBV28 and TRBJ1-3; D may be TRBD1 (6 bases). Between the trimmed V and J ends, which lost 4 bases and 2 bases, there was a span of 12 bases. There are 15 residues in the CDR3. Germline V gene sequence: CDR1 MDHEN, CDR2 SYDVKM. Here the CDR3 DNA reads TGTGCCAGCAGTTCTTGGGGGGCAGCTGGAAACACCATATATTTT. Protein sequence: CASSSWGAAGNTIYF.

The table lists this clonotype with a few counts. The gene calls are TRBV20-1 and TRBJ1-5; D might be TRBD1 (5 bases). The CDR3 consists of 15 residues. The germline V gene has CDR1 DFQATT and CDR2 SNEGSKA (reference sequence). V gave up 1 base and J gave up 2 bases, with 12 bases separating them. CDR3 loop: CSARADSIGNQPQHF. CDR3 bases: TGCAGTGCTAGAGCTGACAGTATCGGCAATCAGCCCCAGCATTTT.

This clonotype was seen many times. The V call is TRBV6-2 or TRBV6-3, the J call TRBJ2-7; the match to TRBD1 covers 10 bases. The CDR3 length is 17 residues. Trimming cost V 0 bases and J 2 bases; bases outside gene matches: 7. Germline lookup yields CDR1 MNHEY and CDR2 SVGEGT. As DNA, the CDR3 is TGTGCCAGCAGTTACTCTCCCGCGGGACAGGGGACCTACGAGCAGTACTTC. Protein sequence: CASSYSPAGQGTYEQYF.

This clonotype came up many times. The chain recombines TRBV7-9 with TRBJ1-5; TRBD1 is a possible D gene (6 bases). The CDR3 runs to 15 residues. V was clipped by 5 bases and J by 0 bases, with 11 bases between them. CDR1 SEHNR and CDR2 FQNEAQ come from the germline V gene (reference sequence). The CDR3 reads CASSPGQTSNQPQHF. Here the CDR3 DNA reads TGTGCCAGCAGCCCCGGACAGACTAGCAATCAGCCCCAGCATTTT.

There are many counts of this clonotype. CDR3 region: CSAVAGDTQYF. The CDR3 nucleotides read TGCAGTGCAGTAGCGGGAGATACGCAGTATTTT. This sequence joins TRBV20-1 and TRBJ2-3; 7 positions agree with TRBD2. Germline assignment: CDR1 DFQATT and CDR2 SNEGSKA (reference sequence). V was clipped by 6 bases and J by 5 bases; unmatched bases: 2. There are 11 residues in the CDR3.

This clonotype came up many times. The gene calls are TRBV7-9 and TRBJ2-3, with TRBD2 identical over 10 bases. The germline V gene encodes CDR1 SEHNR and CDR2 FQNEAQ (reference sequence). CDR3 length: 17 residues. After removal of 3 bases from V and 2 bases from J, the junction contained 8 bases not matched to a gene. CDR3 protein: CASSFRTSGAPTDTQYF. CDR3 bases: TGTGCCAGCAGCTTTCGCACTAGCGGGGCCCCCACAGATACGCAGTATTTT.

This clonotype appeared a few times. This rearrangement joins TRBV5-1 to TRBJ1-1; D unclear. The germline V gene has CDR1 SGHRS and CDR2 YFSETQ. The CDR3 is made up of 17 amino acids. The V end lost 3 bases, the J end lost 4 bases, and 22 bases lay between the germline ends. CDR3 protein: CASSSSDLSRRATEAFF. The CDR3 DNA reads as TGCGCCAGCAGCTCCTCAGACTTGTCCAGAAGGGCCACTGAAGCTTTCTTT. Filled out from reference TRBV5-1 and TRBJ1-1, the complete variable domain reads KAGVTQTPRYLIKTRGQQVTLSCSPISGHRSVSWYQQTPGQGLQFLFEYFSETQRNKGNFPGRFSGRQFSNSRSEMNVSTLELGDSALYLCASSSSDLSRRATEAFFGQGTRLTVV.

This clonotype was seen ten or more times. The rearrangement uses TRBV7-9 and TRBJ1-1; D call uncertain. CDR3 size: 16 residues. CDR1 is SEHNR, CDR2 FQNEAQ, per germline (reference sequence). The V end was cut by 1 base, the J end by 2 bases, with 14 bases between. The CDR3 region has the DNA TGTGCCAGCAGCTTAGGTTTAGGCCGAAGAAACACTGAAGCTTTCTTT. It yields the protein CASSLGLGRRNTEAFF.